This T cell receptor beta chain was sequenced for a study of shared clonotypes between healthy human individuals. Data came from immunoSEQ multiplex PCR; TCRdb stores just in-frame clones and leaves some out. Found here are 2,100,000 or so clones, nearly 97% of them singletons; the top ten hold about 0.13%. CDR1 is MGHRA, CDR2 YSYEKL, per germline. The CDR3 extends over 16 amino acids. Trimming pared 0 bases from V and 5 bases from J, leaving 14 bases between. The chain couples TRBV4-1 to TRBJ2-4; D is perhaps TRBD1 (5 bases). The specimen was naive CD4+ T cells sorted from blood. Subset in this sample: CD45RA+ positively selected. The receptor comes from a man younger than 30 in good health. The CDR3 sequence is CASSQDRGGWENIQYF. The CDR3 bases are TGCGCCAGCAGCCAAGATAGGGGTGGTTGGGAAAACATTCAGTACTTC.